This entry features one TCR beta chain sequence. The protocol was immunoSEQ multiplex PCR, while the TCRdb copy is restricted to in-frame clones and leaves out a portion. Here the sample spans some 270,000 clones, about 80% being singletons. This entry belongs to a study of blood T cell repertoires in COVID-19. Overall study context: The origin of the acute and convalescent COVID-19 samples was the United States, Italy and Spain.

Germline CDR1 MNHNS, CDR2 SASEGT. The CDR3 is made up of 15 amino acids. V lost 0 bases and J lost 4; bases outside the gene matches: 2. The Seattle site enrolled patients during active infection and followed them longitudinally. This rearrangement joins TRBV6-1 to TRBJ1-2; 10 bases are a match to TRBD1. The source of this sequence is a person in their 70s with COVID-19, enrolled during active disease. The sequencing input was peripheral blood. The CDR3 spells CASSEAGTGVYGYTF. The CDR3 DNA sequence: TGTGCCAGCAGTGAAGCTGGGACAGGGGTCTATGGCTACACCTTC.